A selection of T cell receptor beta chains follows, all from one sample in a study of blood T cell repertoires in COVID-19. Profiled with immunoSEQ multiplex PCR; TCRdb holds only in-frame clones, not every one. The sample holds about 140,000 clones, about 83% seen once. Specimen: peripheral blood. These receptors came from a human donor in a cohort sampled during active COVID-19. The CDR3 runs from the conserved cysteine through the conserved F or W.

>TRBV5-1
CASSSSLAGAKDTQYF
>TRBV14
CASSQAGGYNTGELFF
>TRBV4-2
CASSQALAGGTTDTQYF
>TRBV3-1/TRBV3-2
CASSQDVRSTDTQYF
>TRBV11-1
CASRVTGLESQYF
>TRBV15
CATSDGQGGSGETQYF
>TRBV7-9
CASSLLVTGHSPLHF
>TRBV5-5
CASSLTSWNEQFF
>TRBV19
CASSYRGQTNSPLHF
>TRBV19
CASSIGSGPTDTQYF
>TRBV9
CASSPMPSGGNTGELFF
>TRBV5-5
CASSRQGPTYNSPLHF
>TRBV19
CASSIISSSNEQFF
>TRBV4-3
CASSQDLAWETQYF
>TRBV11-2
CASSLARDYEQYF
>TRBV27
CASSSLALSGGTYEQYF
>TRBV18
CASSPQIGTSGSEQYF
>TRBV6-2/TRBV6-3
CASSYPDRSSGNTIYF
>TRBV28
CASSLLTGQGVFRISSPLHF
>TRBV29-1
CSVRREDTQYF
>TRBV6-6
CASSSSISGANVLTF
>TRBV3-1/TRBV3-2
CASSQAWADTQYF